The next 4 T cell receptor beta chains were all read from a single sample in a study of cytomegalovirus exposure and HLA in healthy donors. Sequenced by immunoSEQ multiplex PCR; TCRdb stores in-frame clones only, minus some. The sample lists about 150,000 clones, 86% occurring once. Sequenced input: PBMCs. The receptor source for this set is a man younger than 35 in good health and CMV-seropositive.

The chain employs TRBV29-1 and TRBJ2-1; D not resolved. There are 12 residues in the CDR3. The V end was cut by 0 bases, the J end by 3 bases, with 3 bases between. Germline V lookup: CDR1 SQVTM, CDR2 ANQGSEA. The CDR3 sequence: CSVEDRYNEQFF. The CDR3 DNA reads TGCAGCGTTGAAGATCGCTACAATGAGCAGTTCTTC.

This chain joins TRBV6-5 and TRBJ2-1, with TRBD2 matching over 8 bases. V lost 0 bases and J lost 9; bases outside the gene matches: 7. The length of the CDR3 is 15 residues. Germline V gene lookup returns CDR1 MNHEY and CDR2 SVGAGI. CDR3 bases: TGTGCCAGCAGTTACTCGAGCGGGGGTGGCGGTGAGCAGTTCTTC. Its translation: CASSYSSGGGGEQFF.

This clone appeared a single time. The V and J genes are TRBV5-4 and TRBJ2-3; the match to TRBD2 covers 11 bases. The J segment lost 3 bases and the V segment lost 0 bases, leaving 0 bases of the junction unmatched. The CDR3 extends over 15 amino acids. Germline lookup yields CDR1 SGHNT and CDR2 YYREEE (reference sequence). CDR3 loop: CASSLGLAGTDTQYF. CDR3 sequence (DNA): TGTGCCAGCAGCTTGGGACTAGCGGGGACAGATACGCAGTATTTT.

The chain employs TRBV9 and TRBJ2-1; D gene ambiguous. The germline V gene has CDR1 SGDLS and CDR2 YYNGEE. V was cut by 3 bases and J by 1 base, with 20 bases left in between. CDR3 length: 18 residues. The CDR3 nucleotides read TGTGCCAGCAGCGCTTCCACCAGCCGGGTCATGTCCTACAATGAGCAGTTCTTC. As protein: CASSASTSRVMSYNEQFF.